This T cell receptor beta chain was observed in a study of blood T cell repertoires in COVID-19. TCRdb's copy holds only in-frame clones and misses some; the assay was immunoSEQ multiplex PCR. Here the sample spans 100,000 to 150,000 clones, approximately 81% being singletons. The CDR3 length is 12 residues. V lost 6 bases and J 4 bases, leaving 10 bases between the germline ends. Germline CDR1 reads SGHVS; CDR2 reads FQNEAQ. This clone has ten or more counts. The sequencing sample was made of peripheral blood. The receptor comes from a man aged 55 to 69 with acute or convalescent COVID-19. The rearrangement links TRBV7-8 to TRBJ2-7, with a tentative D call TRBD2 (5 bases). CDR3 nucleotides: TGTGCCAGCAGGACGGACTTGTACGAGCAGTACTTC. Residues: CASRTDLYEQYF.